This T cell receptor (beta chain) comes out of a study of cytomegalovirus exposure and HLA in healthy donors. Study-wide results and caveats: In an earlier analysis, most TCR beta V segments were productive about 87% or about 30% of the time. TCR beta chain V- and J-gene trimming was linked, in a later analysis, to a missense variant in DCLRE1C. Apart from CMV serostatus, no immune exposure information was available.

Points on this clone: Antigen unknown.

60 Vbeta and 13 Jbeta primers were used in PCR. Here immunoSEQ multiplex PCR was the method, and the copy in TCRdb shows in-frame clones only, minus some. The data hold some 130,000 clones, with around 77% observed a single time. The CDR3 is made up of 18 amino acids. Germline CDR1 and CDR2: LNHNV and YYDKDF (reference sequence). With 4 bases clipped from V and 0 bases from J, the junction kept 7 bases outside the gene matches. The sequencing sample was made of PBMCs. The source of this sequence is a male donor in good health and CMV-seropositive. The V call is TRBV15, the J call TRBJ1-4, with 11 bases matching TRBD1. The CDR3 protein is CATSNRDRGFATNEKLFF. CDR3 in DNA: TGTGCCACCAGCAACCGGGACAGGGGGTTTGCAACTAATGAAAAACTGTTTTTT.